This T cell receptor (beta chain) is from a study of control samples from healthy donors and cancer patients. TCRdb's table, derived via immunoSEQ multiplex PCR, lists solely in-frame clones and lacks some. The data contain roughly 86,000 clones, roughly 91% of them seen just once; the ten biggest clones take up approximately 15%. Germline V gene lookup returns CDR1 LNHNV and CDR2 YYDKDF (reference sequence). Trimming shortened V by 5 bases and J by 7 bases, and 9 bases separated the two germline ends. The CDR3 extends over 12 amino acids. The V gene is TRBV15, the J gene TRBJ2-1; D is unclear. The clonotype was recovered from a man under 40 in good health. The specimen was blood. The CDR3 nucleotides read TGTGCCACCAGCGTGGACCCGAATGAGCAGTTCTTC. Amino acid sequence: CATSVDPNEQFF.